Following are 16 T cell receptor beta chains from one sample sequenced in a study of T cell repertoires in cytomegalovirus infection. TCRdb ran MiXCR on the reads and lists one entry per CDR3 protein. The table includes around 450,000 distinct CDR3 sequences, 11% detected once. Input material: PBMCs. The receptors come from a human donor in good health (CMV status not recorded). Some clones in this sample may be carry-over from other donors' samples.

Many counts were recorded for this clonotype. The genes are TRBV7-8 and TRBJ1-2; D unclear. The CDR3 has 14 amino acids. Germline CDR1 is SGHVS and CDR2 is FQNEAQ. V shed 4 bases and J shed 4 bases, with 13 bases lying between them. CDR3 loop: CASSSATDRYGYTF. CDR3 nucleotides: TGTGCCAGCAGCTCAGCGACCGACCGCTATGGCTACACCTTC.

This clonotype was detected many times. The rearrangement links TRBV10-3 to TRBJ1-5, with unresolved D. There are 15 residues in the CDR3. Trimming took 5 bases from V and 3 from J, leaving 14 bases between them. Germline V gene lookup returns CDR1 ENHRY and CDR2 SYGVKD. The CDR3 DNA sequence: TGTGCCATCAGTCCTACGGCCTCTTTCAATCAGCCCCAGCATTTT. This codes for CAISPTASFNQPQHF.

The CDR3 loop reads CASSEGARTEAFF. CDR3 DNA sequence: TGTGCCAGCAGCGAGGGGGCGCGCACTGAAGCTTTCTTT. This chain connects TRBV7-3 to TRBJ1-1; 7 nucleotides agree with TRBD1. This CDR3 has 13 residues. Germline V gene sequence: CDR1 SGHTA, CDR2 FQGTGA. V was clipped by 5 bases and J by 4 bases; unmatched bases: 4.

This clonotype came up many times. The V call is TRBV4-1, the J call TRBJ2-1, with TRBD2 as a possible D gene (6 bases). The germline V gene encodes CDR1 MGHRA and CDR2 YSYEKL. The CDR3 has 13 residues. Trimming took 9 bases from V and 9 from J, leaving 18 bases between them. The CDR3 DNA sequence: TGCGCCAGTCGGACTACCAACGCTGGTGAGCAGTTCTTC. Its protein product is CASRTTNAGEQFF.

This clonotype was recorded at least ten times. The CDR3 DNA reads TGTGCCAGCAGCTTAGCTAGCGGGCTTGGGAATGAGCAGTTCTTC. Protein product: CASSLASGLGNEQFF. V usage is TRBV7-2 and J usage is TRBJ2-1; TRBD2 agrees at 7 bases. The J segment lost 7 bases and the V segment lost 0 bases, leaving 6 bases of the junction unmatched. Germline CDR1 and CDR2: SGHTA and FQGNSA. The CDR3 totals 15 residues.

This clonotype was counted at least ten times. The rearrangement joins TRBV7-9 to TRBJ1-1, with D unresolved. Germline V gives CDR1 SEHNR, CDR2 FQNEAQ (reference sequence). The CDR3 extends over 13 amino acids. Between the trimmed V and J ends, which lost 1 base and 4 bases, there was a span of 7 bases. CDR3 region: CASSLVESTEAFF. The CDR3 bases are TGTGCCAGCAGCTTAGTTGAAAGCACTGAAGCTTTCTTT.

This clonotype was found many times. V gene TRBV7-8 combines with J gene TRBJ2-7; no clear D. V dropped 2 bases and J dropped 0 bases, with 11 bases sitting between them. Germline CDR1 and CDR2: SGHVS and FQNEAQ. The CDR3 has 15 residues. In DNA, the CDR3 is TGTGCCAGCAGCTTATATGGTCCGAGCTCCTACGAGCAGTACTTC. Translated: CASSLYGPSSYEQYF.

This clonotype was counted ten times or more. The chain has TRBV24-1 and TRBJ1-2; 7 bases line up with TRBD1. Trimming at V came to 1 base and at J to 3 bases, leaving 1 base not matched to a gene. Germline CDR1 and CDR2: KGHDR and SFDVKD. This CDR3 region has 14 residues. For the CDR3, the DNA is TGTGCCACCAGTGATTTTGACAGGGACTATGGCTACACCTTC. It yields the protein CATSDFDRDYGYTF.

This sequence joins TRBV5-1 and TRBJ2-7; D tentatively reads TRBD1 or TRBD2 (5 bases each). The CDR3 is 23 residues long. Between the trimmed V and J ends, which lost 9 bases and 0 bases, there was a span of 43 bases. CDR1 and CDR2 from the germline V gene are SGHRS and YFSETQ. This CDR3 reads CATWPRNDSGPMQKPDSSYEQYF. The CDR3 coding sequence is TGCGCCACCTGGCCGCGGAATGACTCGGGACCGATGCAAAAGCCCGACAGCTCCTACGAGCAGTACTTC.

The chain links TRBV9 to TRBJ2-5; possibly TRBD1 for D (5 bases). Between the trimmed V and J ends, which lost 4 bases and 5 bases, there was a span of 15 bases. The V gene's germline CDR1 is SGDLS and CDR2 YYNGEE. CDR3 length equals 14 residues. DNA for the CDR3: TGTGCCAGCAGCCTGTCCCAGGGTGGGGAGACCCAGTACTTC. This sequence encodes CASSLSQGGETQYF.

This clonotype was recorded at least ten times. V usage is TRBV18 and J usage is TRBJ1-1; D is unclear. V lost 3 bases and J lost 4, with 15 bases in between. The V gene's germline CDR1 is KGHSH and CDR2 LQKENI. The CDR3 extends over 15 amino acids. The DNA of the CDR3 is TGTGCCAGCTCACCCCTCTTACAATCAGGCACTGAAGCTTTCTTT. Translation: CASSPLLQSGTEAFF. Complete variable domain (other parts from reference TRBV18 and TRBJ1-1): NAGVMQNPRHLVRRRGQEARLRCSPMKGHSHVYWYRQLPEEGLKFMVYLQKENIIDESGMPKERFSAEFPKEGPSILRIQQVVRGDSAAYFCASSPLLQSGTEAFFGQGTRLTVV.

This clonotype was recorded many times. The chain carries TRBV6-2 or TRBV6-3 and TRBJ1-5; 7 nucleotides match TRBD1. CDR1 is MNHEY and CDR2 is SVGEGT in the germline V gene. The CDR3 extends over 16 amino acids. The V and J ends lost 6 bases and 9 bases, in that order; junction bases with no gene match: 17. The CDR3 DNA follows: TGTGCCAGCAGGTACCACCCGAGGGACAGTCTGTTGCCCCAGCATTTT. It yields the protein CASRYHPRDSLLPQHF.

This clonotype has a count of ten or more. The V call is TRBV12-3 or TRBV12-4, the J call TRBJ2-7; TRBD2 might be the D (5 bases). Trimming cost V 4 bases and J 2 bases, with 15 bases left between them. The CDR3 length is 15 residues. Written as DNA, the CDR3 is TGTGCCAGCAGTTCCCAGGACTCTGGGGCCTACGAGCAGTACTTC. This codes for CASSSQDSGAYEQYF.

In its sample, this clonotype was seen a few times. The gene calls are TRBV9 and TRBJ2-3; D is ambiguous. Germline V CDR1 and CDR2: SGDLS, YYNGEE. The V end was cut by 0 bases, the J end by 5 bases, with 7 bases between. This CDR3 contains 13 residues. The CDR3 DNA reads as TGTGCCAGCAGCGTAGGGGTGGGAGATACGCAGTATTTT. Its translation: CASSVGVGDTQYF.

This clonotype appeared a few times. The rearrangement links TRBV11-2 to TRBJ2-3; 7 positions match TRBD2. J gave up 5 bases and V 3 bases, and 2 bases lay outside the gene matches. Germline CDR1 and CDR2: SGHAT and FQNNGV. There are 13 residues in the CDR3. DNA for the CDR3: TGTGCCAGCAGCTTGGGAGGGCAAGATACGCAGTATTTT. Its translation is CASSLGGQDTQYF.

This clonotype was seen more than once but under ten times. The CDR3 spells CASKLAIPGNTEAFF. Written as DNA, the CDR3 is TGTGCCAGTAAGTTGGCCATTCCAGGAAACACTGAAGCTTTCTTT. V usage is TRBV19 and J usage is TRBJ1-1; D remains unclear. The CDR3 spans 15 residues. The V end was cut by 7 bases, the J end by 2 bases, with 17 bases between. CDR1 is LNHDA and CDR2 is SQIVND in the germline V gene (reference sequence).